This TCR beta chain originates from a study of identical twins. Template switching added a universal primer site, and cDNA bore unique molecular identifiers. A single record per CDR3 protein comes from TCRdb applying MiXCR to the 5' RACE reads. The sample records 1.5 million to 2 million distinct CDR3 sequences, around 33% being singletons. Study observations and caveats: Conclusions came from cross-sectional statistical analysis, not from following the same donors. Within cord blood, abundant beta clonotypes carried fewer insertions, but memory repertoires showed no such trend.

This clonotype was detected only a few times. Its antigen is not known. The sequenced material came from cord blood. The origin of this receptor is a newborn girl in good health.

In nucleotides, the CDR3 is TGCGCCAGCAGCCACAGGGGGCTTCAGCCCCAGCATTTT. This translates into CASSHRGLQPQHF. The rearrangement links TRBV4-1 to TRBJ1-5; 8 nucleotides align to TRBD1. The CDR3 consists of 13 residues. The ends lost 3 bases at V and 6 bases at J; junction bases unmatched: 1. Germline loops: CDR1 MGHRA, CDR2 YSYEKL.